A selection of T cell receptor beta chains follows, all from one sample in a study of T cell responses to AZD1222 COVID-19 vaccine. Clones were sequenced by immunoSEQ multiplex PCR, and TCRdb holds only the in-frame ones, with some missing. This sample has about 100,000 clones, with 88% found just once. Sequences were derived from peripheral blood, sampled on day 0 of AZD1222 vaccination. Receptors were obtained from an adult in good health. The CDR3 runs from the conserved cysteine through the conserved F or W. A D gene is named only where the DNA matches it firmly. The size field is filled for only some rows; it gives once, few, many or a size class.

DNA: TGTGCCAGCAGTCCGATGGAGCCCGGAGAGACCCAGTACTTC
CDR3: CASSPMEPGETQYF
V: TRBV25-1
D: .
J: TRBJ2-5
size: once

DNA: TGTGCCAGCAGTTACACGGTAAACTCTGGGGCCAACGTCCTGACTTTC
CDR3: CASSYTVNSGANVLTF
V: TRBV6-2/TRBV6-3
D: .
J: TRBJ2-6
size: .

DNA: TGTGCCAGCAGTCTGCATGGAGTGCCCTACGAGCAGTACTTC
CDR3: CASSLHGVPYEQYF
V: TRBV28
D: .
J: TRBJ2-7
size: .

DNA: TGTGCCAGTAGCACAATTGGGGCAGAATCCTACGAGCAGTACTTC
CDR3: CASSTIGAESYEQYF
V: TRBV19
D: .
J: TRBJ2-7
size: .

DNA: TGTGCCAGTTCCGGCGGAGGAAGTGGCGAAAAACTGTTTTTT
CDR3: CASSGGGSGEKLFF
V: TRBV11-3
D: .
J: TRBJ1-4
size: .

DNA: TGTGCCAGCAGTCCTCGCCCTTGGGACAGCAGCTATAGCAATCAGCCCCAGCATTTT
CDR3: CASSPRPWDSSYSNQPQHF
V: TRBV27
D: TRBD1
J: TRBJ1-5
size: .

DNA: TGTGCCACCAGCAGAGTTAACCCGCCGGCGAACACTGAAGCTTTCTTT
CDR3: CATSRVNPPANTEAFF
V: TRBV15
D: .
J: TRBJ1-1
size: .

DNA: TGTGCCAGCAGGTCAGGCATCACTGGAAACACCATATATTTT
CDR3: CASRSGITGNTIYF
V: TRBV2
D: .
J: TRBJ1-3
size: .

DNA: TGTGCCAGCAGCTACCAAGGCGGGAGGGCCCACGAGCAGTACTTC
CDR3: CASSYQGGRAHEQYF
V: TRBV7-8
D: TRBD2
J: TRBJ2-7
size: .

DNA: TGTGCCAGCAGCTTCGCAAGGGAGACCCAGTACTTC
CDR3: CASSFARETQYF
V: TRBV7-9
D: .
J: TRBJ2-5
size: .

DNA: TGCGCCAGCAGCCAGGAACTGGTTGGGGCTTTGAACGAGCAGTACTTC
CDR3: CASSQELVGALNEQYF
V: TRBV4-3
D: .
J: TRBJ2-7
size: few

DNA: TGTGCCAGCACCTCAACGGCCTCCTATAATTCACCCCTCCACTTT
CDR3: CASTSTASYNSPLHF
V: TRBV7-2
D: .
J: TRBJ1-6
size: few

DNA: TGTGCCAGTAGTATCTTCCCGACTAGCGGCTACAATGAGCAGTTCTTC
CDR3: CASSIFPTSGYNEQFF
V: TRBV19
D: TRBD2
J: TRBJ2-1
size: once

DNA: TGTGCCAGCAGCTACACCGGCGGGCATTTCACCGGGGAGCTGTTTTTT
CDR3: CASSYTGGHFTGELFF
V: TRBV7-9
D: .
J: TRBJ2-2
size: .

DNA: TGTGCCAGCAGTTCTAGCGGGCCCGCCTACGAGCAGTACTTC
CDR3: CASSSSGPAYEQYF
V: TRBV7-2
D: TRBD2
J: TRBJ2-7
size: .

DNA: TGTGCCAGCAGTTACTCAGGCAGGGGGGGATATGGCTACACCTTC
CDR3: CASSYSGRGGYGYTF
V: TRBV6-5
D: TRBD1
J: TRBJ1-2
size: .

DNA: TGTGCCACGCTAGCGGGAGGGCAGGGCGGAGAGCTGTTTTTT
CDR3: CATLAGGQGGELFF
V: TRBV7-2
D: TRBD2
J: TRBJ2-2
size: .

DNA: TGTGCCAGCAGTTTTCGGGTTTATGGAAACAATGAGCAGTTCTTC
CDR3: CASSFRVYGNNEQFF
V: TRBV28
D: .
J: TRBJ2-1
size: .

DNA: TGTGCCAGCAGTTTACCCCCACACCATTATAGCAATCAGCCCCAGCATTTT
CDR3: CASSLPPHHYSNQPQHF
V: TRBV27
D: .
J: TRBJ1-5
size: .

DNA: TGTGCCAGCGGCTCGTTGGGTAGGGACGAGCAGTACTTC
CDR3: CASGSLGRDEQYF
V: TRBV7-2
D: .
J: TRBJ2-7
size: .

DNA: TGTGCCAGCACCCGCGACGAGAACTATGGCTACACCTTC
CDR3: CASTRDENYGYTF
V: TRBV28
D: .
J: TRBJ1-2
size: .

DNA: TGCAGTGCTAGAGATTTAGTCGAGCAGTACTTC
CDR3: CSARDLVEQYF
V: TRBV20-1
D: .
J: TRBJ2-7
size: few

DNA: TGTGCCAGCAGCCCCGCCCGGACGGCCATTAATCAGCCCCAGCATTTT
CDR3: CASSPARTAINQPQHF
V: TRBV7-8
D: .
J: TRBJ1-5
size: .

DNA: TGTGCCAGCAGTCCGGAGAGCAATGAGCAGTTCTTC
CDR3: CASSPESNEQFF
V: TRBV11-2
D: .
J: TRBJ2-1
size: .

DNA: TGTGCCAGCAGCTTAGAACAGAATCAGCCCCAGCATTTT
CDR3: CASSLEQNQPQHF
V: TRBV7-2
D: .
J: TRBJ1-5
size: .

DNA: TGTGCCACCAGTGATGGGGGACAGGGGCACTACGAGCAGTACTTC
CDR3: CATSDGGQGHYEQYF
V: TRBV24-1
D: TRBD1
J: TRBJ2-7
size: .

DNA: TGTGCCAGCAGCTTAGGCGCGGGACAGGGGTACTCTGGGGCCAACGTCCTGACTTTC
CDR3: CASSLGAGQGYSGANVLTF
V: TRBV7-8
D: TRBD1
J: TRBJ2-6
size: .

DNA: TGTGCCAGCTCACCATTTGAACAGTCGAGCAATCAGCCCCAGCATTTT
CDR3: CASSPFEQSSNQPQHF
V: TRBV18
D: .
J: TRBJ1-5
size: once

DNA: TGTGCCAGCAGTTTATTGGGACAGGGCAATCAGCCCCAGCATTTT
CDR3: CASSLLGQGNQPQHF
V: TRBV28
D: TRBD1
J: TRBJ1-5
size: .

DNA: TGTGCCAGCAGGAAAACAGGGAGCTCCTACAATGAGCAGTTCTTC
CDR3: CASRKTGSSYNEQFF
V: TRBV6-5
D: .
J: TRBJ2-1
size: .

DNA: TGTGCCAGTCGTCGGGGATGGGAGGCCGGGGAGCTGTTTTTT
CDR3: CASRRGWEAGELFF
V: TRBV19
D: .
J: TRBJ2-2
size: .

DNA: TGCGCCAGCAGCTTGGTAGATTGGGGAGATGGATCGAACACCGGGGAGCTGTTTTTT
CDR3: CASSLVDWGDGSNTGELFF
V: TRBV5-1
D: .
J: TRBJ2-2
size: .

DNA: TGTGCCAGCAGTTACTCGGGCAGGAACTACGAGCAGTACTTC
CDR3: CASSYSGRNYEQYF
V: TRBV6-5
D: .
J: TRBJ2-7
size: once

DNA: TGTGCCAGCTCATCTCGACAGACGCCGAACACTGAAGCTTTCTTT
CDR3: CASSSRQTPNTEAFF
V: TRBV18
D: .
J: TRBJ1-1
size: .

DNA: TGTGCCAGCAGTTTCCTCACGGACTCTGGGGCCAACGTCCTGACTTTC
CDR3: CASSFLTDSGANVLTF
V: TRBV28
D: .
J: TRBJ2-6
size: many

DNA: TGTGCCAGCAGTGGGGACAGGGGGCCCCAAGAGACCCAGTACTTC
CDR3: CASSGDRGPQETQYF
V: TRBV28
D: TRBD1
J: TRBJ2-5
size: .

DNA: TGTGCCAGCGGGGAGACGGCCTACACCTTC
CDR3: CASGETAYTF
V: TRBV2
D: .
J: TRBJ1-2
size: .

DNA: TGTGCCAGCAGTTTCCTCTCGACAGTCAATAATTCACCCCTCCACTTT
CDR3: CASSFLSTVNNSPLHF
V: TRBV27
D: .
J: TRBJ1-6
size: few

DNA: TGTGCCAGCAGCCCAGGCCTGGGACGGGAGAGCACAGATACGCAGTATTTT
CDR3: CASSPGLGRESTDTQYF
V: TRBV7-6
D: .
J: TRBJ2-3
size: .

DNA: TGTGCCAGCAGTTACGGCGCGGATCAGCCCCAGCATTTT
CDR3: CASSYGADQPQHF
V: TRBV6-5
D: .
J: TRBJ1-5
size: few

DNA: TGCGCCAGCAGCCAAGATCAGGGGAATTCACCCCTCCACTTT
CDR3: CASSQDQGNSPLHF
V: TRBV4-1
D: .
J: TRBJ1-6
size: .

DNA: TGTGCCAGCAGCCCCGGGACAGGGGTCCACGAGCAGTACTTC
CDR3: CASSPGTGVHEQYF
V: TRBV6-5
D: TRBD1
J: TRBJ2-7
size: .

DNA: TGTGCCAGCAGCCAAAACCGGGGACTAGCGGGAGGAGAGACCCAGTACTTC
CDR3: CASSQNRGLAGGETQYF
V: TRBV7-8
D: TRBD2
J: TRBJ2-5
size: .

DNA: TGTGCCAGCAGAGGTAACAGGGAACCCCTGGGGCCCCAGCATTTT
CDR3: CASRGNREPLGPQHF
V: TRBV28
D: .
J: TRBJ1-5
size: .

DNA: TGTGCCACTCGAGGAGGAGGACAGGGAAACTATGGCTACACCTTC
CDR3: CATRGGGQGNYGYTF
V: TRBV3-1/TRBV3-2
D: TRBD1
J: TRBJ1-2
size: once

DNA: TGTGCCAGCAGCGCCCCGACTAGCGTAATGATCCATGAGCAGTTCTTC
CDR3: CASSAPTSVMIHEQFF
V: TRBV5-6
D: TRBD2
J: TRBJ2-1
size: .

DNA: TGTGCCAGCAGCCAAGGGCCGGGGGGTCTTACGGCACCCCTCCACTTT
CDR3: CASSQGPGGLTAPLHF
V: TRBV3-1/TRBV3-2
D: .
J: TRBJ1-6
size: .

DNA: TGTGCCAGGCGCGGGGGGGAGGGGCCCAATCAGCCCCAGCATTTT
CDR3: CARRGGEGPNQPQHF
V: TRBV6-5
D: .
J: TRBJ1-5
size: .

DNA: TGTGCCAGCAGTCCCCGGGACAGGGGACACAATGAGCAGTTCTTC
CDR3: CASSPRDRGHNEQFF
V: TRBV27
D: TRBD1
J: TRBJ2-1
size: .

DNA: TGTGCCAGCAGTCCCGGGGAGGTTCAGCCCCAGCATTTT
CDR3: CASSPGEVQPQHF
V: TRBV6-2/TRBV6-3
D: .
J: TRBJ1-5
size: .

DNA: TGTGCCAGCAGCCCCAGTGGGGAATTAGGCTACACCTTC
CDR3: CASSPSGELGYTF
V: TRBV9
D: .
J: TRBJ1-2
size: .

DNA: TGTGCCAGCAGCTACACAGGGGGGCAGGCAGATACGCAGTATTTT
CDR3: CASSYTGGQADTQYF
V: TRBV7-8
D: TRBD1
J: TRBJ2-3
size: .

DNA: TGTGCCAGCAGCGGGCGGTACGATATAGCGGCCGCACAAACCTACGAGCAGTACTTC
CDR3: CASSGRYDIAAAQTYEQYF
V: TRBV7-9
D: .
J: TRBJ2-7
size: .

DNA: TGTGCCACCAGTAACCCTAAACGCGGAACCTACAATGAGCAGTTCTTC
CDR3: CATSNPKRGTYNEQFF
V: TRBV15
D: .
J: TRBJ2-1
size: .

DNA: TGTGCCAGCAGTTACGGGGGCAAAACTAGCGGGACCCACAATGAGCAGTTCTTC
CDR3: CASSYGGKTSGTHNEQFF
V: TRBV6-2/TRBV6-3
D: TRBD2
J: TRBJ2-1
size: .

DNA: TGTGCCAGCAGTAGACAGAACGAAGAGACCCAGTACTTC
CDR3: CASSRQNEETQYF
V: TRBV5-4
D: .
J: TRBJ2-5
size: few

DNA: TGTGCCAGCAGCCAGACGGTTAATCAGCCCCAGCATTTT
CDR3: CASSQTVNQPQHF
V: TRBV3-1/TRBV3-2
D: .
J: TRBJ1-5
size: .

DNA: TGTGCCAGCACCAAAGCCCCCATACAGGGAATCGGGGAGCTGTTTTTT
CDR3: CASTKAPIQGIGELFF
V: TRBV28
D: .
J: TRBJ2-2
size: .

DNA: TGTGCCACCAGACTAGCGGGAGAAGAGACCCAGTACTTC
CDR3: CATRLAGEETQYF
V: TRBV24-1
D: TRBD2
J: TRBJ2-5
size: .

DNA: TGTGCCAGTACCCCATCGAGGGACAGACCCTACGAGCAGTACTTC
CDR3: CASTPSRDRPYEQYF
V: TRBV19
D: TRBD1
J: TRBJ2-7
size: .